The next 27 T cell receptor beta chains were all read from a single sample in a study of regulatory T cells in long-lasting Graves disease. Stated time point: newly diagnosed GD, antithyroid drugs for less than 3 months. RNA from PBMCs was the source of the TCR library. Arm-PCR of CDR3 regions and iRepertoire HTBI primers were used to build TCR beta libraries. One entry per CDR3 protein results from TCRdb running MiXCR on the multiplex PCR reads. The sample has 350,000 to 400,000 distinct CDR3 sequences, 15% to 19% seen once; the top ten hold about 24%. The sequences come from peripheral blood mononuclear cells (PBMCs), collected at new diagnosis, from a patient treated with antithyroid drugs. The receptors come from a female donor with Graves disease.

This clonotype was counted at least ten times. V usage is TRBV6-5 and J usage is TRBJ2-1; D uncertain. V lost 4 bases, J lost 2 bases, and 9 bases lay in between. Germline V lookup: CDR1 MNHEY, CDR2 SVGAGI. The CDR3 contains 14 residues. The CDR3 bases are TGTGCCAGCAGTTGGGTTGGAACCTACAATGAGCAGTTCTTC. It translates to CASSWVGTYNEQFF.

V gene TRBV27 combines with J gene TRBJ2-7; D possibly corresponds to TRBD2 (5 bases). Trimming cost V 3 bases and J 6 bases, with 15 bases left between them. This CDR3 has 14 amino acids. CDR1 and CDR2 (germline): MNHEY, SMNVEV (reference sequence). The CDR3 loop is CASSLEDGKGEQYF. CDR3 bases: TGTGCCAGCAGTTTGGAGGACGGGAAAGGCGAGCAGTACTTC.

This clonotype was counted a few times. The V gene is TRBV11-2, the J gene TRBJ2-1; 11 bases agree with TRBD2. Germline lookup yields CDR1 SGHAT and CDR2 FQNNGV. This CDR3 spans 15 amino acids. The trim removed 4 bases at V and 3 bases at J, leaving 2 bases unmatched. The CDR3, as DNA: TGTGCCAGCAGCTCCCTAGCGGGAGGCTACAATGAGCAGTTCTTC. Translated, it gives CASSSLAGGYNEQFF.

This clonotype appeared a few times. The rearrangement uses TRBV12-3 or TRBV12-4 and TRBJ1-6; D unclear. V was clipped by 5 bases and J by 6 bases, with 11 bases between them. The CDR3 extends over 14 amino acids. Written as DNA, the CDR3 is TGTGCCAGCAGTCCGGACTCAAGTAATTCACCCCTCCACTTT. It encodes CASSPDSSNSPLHF.

This clonotype was detected many times. The chain couples TRBV20-1 to TRBJ1-5; 9 positions agree with TRBD1. Unmatched junction bases numbered 10, after V lost 4 bases and J lost 0 bases. CDR3 length: 17 residues. The germline V gene has CDR1 DFQATT and CDR2 SNEGSKA (reference sequence). This CDR3 reads CSATTRDRGYSNQPQHF. CDR3 in DNA: TGCAGTGCTACCACCCGCGACAGGGGGTATAGCAATCAGCCCCAGCATTTT.

Ten or more counts support this clonotype. This sequence joins TRBV18 and TRBJ1-1; no reliable D call. The V end lost 6 bases, the J end lost 1 base, and 12 bases lay between the germline ends. Germline CDR1 reads KGHSH; CDR2 reads LQKENI. CDR3 length: 14 residues. CDR3 amino acids: CASSLATGNTEAFF. Written as DNA, the CDR3 is TGTGCCAGCTCTTTAGCTACCGGGAACACTGAAGCTTTCTTT.

The chain combines TRBV7-9 with TRBJ1-1, with unresolved D. The germline V and J ends were trimmed by 0 bases and 6 bases, with 8 bases remaining between them. This CDR3 spans 13 amino acids. Germline assignment: CDR1 SEHNR and CDR2 FQNEAQ (reference sequence). Written as DNA, the CDR3 is TGTGCCAGCAGCTTAGCGCCCGCTCCTGAAGCTTTCTTT. Its protein product is CASSLAPAPEAFF.

Ten or more counts support this clonotype. V is TRBV2 and J is TRBJ2-3; the match to TRBD2 covers 7 bases. J was trimmed by 2 bases and V by 6 bases; bases with no gene match: 5. Germline CDR1 reads SNHLY; CDR2 reads FYNNEI. The CDR3 spans 14 residues. CDR3 protein: CASSGLADTDTQYF. CDR3 coding DNA: TGTGCCAGCAGCGGGCTAGCGGACACAGATACGCAGTATTTT.

This clonotype occurred many times. The chain has TRBV20-1 and TRBJ2-1, with 11 bases lining up with TRBD1. The junction had 7 bases not matched to a gene; V was cut back by 3 bases and J by 6 bases. Germline CDR1 and CDR2: DFQATT and SNEGSKA (reference sequence). CDR3 length: 15 amino acids. Written as DNA, the CDR3 is TGCAGTGCTAGGGGCGGACAGGGGGCGCTCAATGAGCAGTTCTTC. The encoded protein is CSARGGQGALNEQFF.

This clonotype was detected many times. The chain links TRBV12-3 or TRBV12-4 to TRBJ1-5, with D possibly being TRBD1 (6 bases). The CDR3 extends over 14 amino acids. Trimming removed 2 bases at V and 7 bases at J, with 12 bases between. In DNA, the CDR3 is TGTGCCAGCAGTTTAAGGGGGAGCGGCCAGCCCCAGCATTTT. Protein: CASSLRGSGQPQHF.

This clonotype has at least ten counts. This chain connects TRBV12-3 or TRBV12-4 to TRBJ2-5, with a possible D match to TRBD1 (6 bases). The CDR3 is 17 amino acids. V shed 5 bases and J shed 3 bases, with 22 bases lying between them. The chain's CDR3 is CASSPPLGIDRKETQYF. Here the CDR3 DNA reads TGTGCCAGCAGTCCACCCCTAGGTATCGACAGGAAAGAGACCCAGTACTTC.

The table lists this clonotype with a few counts. An end of the junction differs from the germline gene, which may be a read error. The V call is TRBV12-3 or TRBV12-4, the J call TRBJ2-7; 8 bases map to TRBD1. The CDR3 extends over 15 amino acids. For the CDR3, the DNA is TGTGCCAGCAGTCCTCAGGGGGCAGTCTCCCACGAGCAGTACTTC. It specifies CASSPQGAVSHEQYF.

This clonotype came up once. The rearrangement uses TRBV2 and TRBJ2-2, with TRBD2 matching 12 bases. Trimming took 2 bases from V and 5 from J; bases not matched to a gene: 6. The CDR3 is made up of 17 amino acids. Germline V gene data show CDR1 as SNHLY and CDR2 as FYNNEI. The CDR3 reads CASSEPRTSGMTGELFF. The CDR3 DNA sequence: TGTGCCAGCAGTGAACCTCGGACTAGCGGGATGACCGGGGAGCTGTTTTTT.

This clonotype was counted many times. The chain links TRBV30 to TRBJ1-1; maybe TRBD1 (5 bases). Trimming shortened V by 0 bases and J by 4 bases, and 12 bases separated the two germline ends. Germline V gene sequence: CDR1 GTSNPN, CDR2 SVGIG (reference sequence). There are 14 residues in the CDR3. The DNA of the CDR3 is TGTGCCTGGAGTGTACTTCGGGGGACCACTGAAGCTTTCTTT. Translating gives CAWSVLRGTTEAFF.

This clonotype was detected ten times or more. This sequence joins TRBV11-2 and TRBJ2-5, with 9 positions matching TRBD1. The V gene's germline CDR1 is SGHAT and CDR2 FQNNGV. CDR3 length: 16 amino acids. The V gene end was trimmed by 4 bases and the J gene end by 5 bases; junction bases not matched to a gene: 11. The CDR3 is CASSSNRGTGKETQYF. DNA of the CDR3: TGTGCCAGCAGCTCAAACCGCGGGACAGGGAAGGAGACCCAGTACTTC.

This clonotype has ten or more counts. The V call is TRBV11-2, the J call TRBJ2-1; D is unresolved. The germline CDR1 and CDR2 sequences are SGHAT and FQNNGV. Between the trimmed V and J ends, which lost 0 bases and 1 base, there was a span of 4 bases. This CDR3 region has 14 residues. The CDR3 bases are TGTGCCAGCAGCTTAGACAGGTCCTACAATGAGCAGTTCTTC. This gives the protein CASSLDRSYNEQFF.

The chain couples TRBV7-2 to TRBJ2-3; D unclear. CDR3 length equals 14 residues. V was pared by 4 bases and J by 0 bases, with 8 bases between. Per the germline V gene, CDR1 is SGHTA and CDR2 is FQGNSA. The CDR3 nucleotides are TGTGCCAGCAGCTACAGATCTAGCACAGATACGCAGTATTTT. Residues: CASSYRSSTDTQYF.

In its sample, this clonotype was seen many times. V and J are TRBV19 and TRBJ1-2, with a tentative D call TRBD1 (5 bases). Germline V gives CDR1 LNHDA, CDR2 SQIVND (reference sequence). The V gene lost 11 bases and the J gene lost 6 bases, with 13 bases spanning the gap. The CDR3 sequence is 11 residues long. This CDR3 reads CAVEGTDGYTF. CDR3 nucleotides: TGTGCCGTCGAGGGGACGGATGGCTACACCTTC.

This clonotype showed up many times. Here the CDR3 reads CASSSRVGGYTF. In DNA form, the CDR3 reads TGTGCCAGCAGTTCTAGGGTGGGGGGCTACACCTTC. This chain connects TRBV12-3 or TRBV12-4 to TRBJ1-2; D ambiguous. The CDR3 consists of 12 residues. Trimming removed 4 bases from V and 8 bases from J, with 11 bases in between.

This clonotype was counted many times. The chain combines TRBV12-3 or TRBV12-4 with TRBJ2-3; 9 bases map to TRBD2. The CDR3 totals 15 residues. The trim removed 5 bases at V and 6 bases at J, leaving 9 bases unmatched. CDR3 in DNA: TGTGCCAGCAGTGGTCTTGCGGGGGGGCTGGATACGCAGTATTTT. Translation: CASSGLAGGLDTQYF.

This clonotype was detected many times. The CDR3 loop is CASSPLTEDYGYTF. The CDR3 DNA reads as TGCGCCAGCAGCCCTCTAACAGAAGACTATGGCTACACCTTC. The chain has TRBV4-1 and TRBJ1-2; D remains ambiguous. Trimming left V 4 bases short and J 3 bases short, with 12 bases between. Germline assignment: CDR1 MGHRA and CDR2 YSYEKL. This CDR3 is built from 14 residues.

In its sample, this clonotype was seen many times. The rearrangement joins TRBV28 to TRBJ2-2; D perhaps matches TRBD2 (6 bases). Germline V gene sequence: CDR1 MDHEN, CDR2 SYDVKM. The V and J ends lost 2 bases and 6 bases respectively, with 10 bases between them. This CDR3 region has 14 residues. In DNA form, the CDR3 reads TGTGCCAGCAGTTTAGGCGGGATCTCCGGGGAGCTGTTTTTT. It yields the protein CASSLGGISGELFF.

The gene calls are TRBV9 and TRBJ1-1; D is unresolved. CDR1 is SGDLS and CDR2 is YYNGEE in the germline V gene. Trimming removed 0 bases at V and 4 bases at J, with 7 bases between. This CDR3 is 13 amino acids long. The CDR3 DNA sequence: TGTGCCAGCAGCGTAGAATCGGCCACTGAAGCTTTCTTT. Protein: CASSVESATEAFF.

This clonotype was counted ten times or more. The genes are TRBV10-3 and TRBJ2-3; a possible D gene is TRBD2 (5 bases). Germline V gene data show CDR1 as ENHRY and CDR2 as SYGVKD. The CDR3 has 12 amino acids. V lost 6 bases and J lost 11, with 15 bases in between. The CDR3 reads CAISGVEDLQYF. As DNA, the CDR3 is TGTGCCATCAGCGGGGTCGAGGACCTGCAGTATTTT.

This clonotype was detected a few times. This rearrangement joins TRBV28 to TRBJ2-7; 12 bases are shared with TRBD1. Losses at the gene ends were 5 bases for V and 4 bases for J; bases not matched to a gene: 6. This CDR3 is 15 amino acids long. CDR1 MDHEN and CDR2 SYDVKM come from the germline V gene. CDR3 nucleotides: TGTGCCAGCAGTACCCGGGACAGGGGGCTTTACGAGCAGTACTTC. Translated, it gives CASSTRDRGLYEQYF. The whole variable domain, filled in from reference TRBV28 and TRBJ2-7, reads DVKVTQSSRYLVKRTGEKVFLECVQDMDHENMFWYRQDPGLGLRLIYFSYDVKMKEKGDIPEGYSVSREKKERFSLILESASTNQTSMYLCASSTRDRGLYEQYFGPGTRLTVT.

This clonotype was counted ten times or more. The chain has TRBV28 and TRBJ2-3, with D perhaps given as TRBD1 or TRBD2 (7 bases each). This CDR3 is built from 17 residues. Looked up from germline, CDR1 is MDHEN and CDR2 is SYDVKM. V shed 4 bases and J shed 0 bases, with 17 bases lying between them. In DNA, the CDR3 is TGTGCCAGCAGTTCATGGGCAGGGGGGGCTAGCACAGATACGCAGTATTTT. This sequence encodes CASSSWAGGASTDTQYF.

This clonotype was picked up many times. V and J are TRBV20-1 and TRBJ2-1; D is possibly TRBD1 (6 bases). V was clipped by 6 bases and J by 3 bases, with 18 bases between them. The V gene's germline CDR1 is DFQATT and CDR2 SNEGSKA (reference sequence). This CDR3 region has 15 residues. The CDR3 DNA reads as TGCAGTGCCACGATTGGGACAAGTAACTACAATGAGCAGTTCTTC. Translated, it gives CSATIGTSNYNEQFF.